What follows are 8 T cell receptor beta chains derived from one specimen sequenced in a study of CD8 T cells in ankylosing spondylitis (dated by TCRdb to 2016 to 2017). Study-wide conclusions, independent of this receptor: A TCR beta motif made up of several highly homologous amino acid variants appeared to be characteristic of blood from ankylosing spondylitis patients.

These receptors' antigens are unknown. Libraries were constructed by 5' RACE. The sequencer listed for this sample is Illumina HiSeq 2500. Through fastp at Q25 and MiXCR, TCRdb rebuilt clones from the public reads, retaining in-frame beta chains. One record per CDR3 amino acid sequence lists the most common genes and DNA. The sample table records 350,000 or so distinct CDR3 sequences; roughly 8% of these occur just once. The leading ten clones occupy roughly 15% of the sample. Specimen: blood, either unsorted or a sorted T cell fraction (not recorded which). Every receptor here comes from a male donor with ankylosing spondylitis.

There are a few counts of this clonotype. CDR3 sequence: CASSLELMGAFF. The DNA for the CDR3 is TGTGCCAGCAGCTTAGAATTGATGGGAGCTTTCTTT. The chain has TRBV7-9 and TRBJ1-1, with D hard to call. This CDR3 has 12 residues. Germline V gives CDR1 SEHNR, CDR2 FQNEAQ (reference sequence). Trimming took off 1 base at V and 10 bases at J, with 10 bases between the two ends.

J is TRBJ2-3 and V is TRBV25-1; D not resolved. CDR1 and CDR2 (germline): MGHDK, SYGVNS. The V end was cut by 6 bases, the J end by 1 base, with 11 bases between. This CDR3 region has 14 residues. For the CDR3, the DNA is TGTGCCAGCAGGCTTGAAGGTGGCACAGATACGCAGTATTTT. Its translation: CASRLEGGTDTQYF.

This clonotype was picked up many times. The chain links TRBV29-1 to TRBJ2-2, with 7 bases lining up with TRBD1. Germline-derived CDR1 and CDR2 are SQVTM and ANQGSEA. The CDR3 is 12 amino acids. Trimming cost V 6 bases and J 6 bases; bases outside gene matches: 4. The CDR3: CSVTGMAGELFF. CDR3 DNA: TGCAGCGTGACAGGGATGGCCGGGGAGCTGTTTTTT.

This clonotype was detected many times. The chain couples TRBV12-3 or TRBV12-4 to TRBJ1-2; 7 bases fit TRBD1. The CDR3 length is 13 residues. Germline trimming cut 6 bases from V and 8 bases from J; bases unmatched to any gene: 9. CDR3 in amino acids: CASRQDRVSGYTF. CDR3 DNA sequence: TGTGCCAGCAGGCAAGACAGGGTATCAGGCTACACCTTC.

The rearrangement links TRBV10-3 to TRBJ2-3; 12 bases align to TRBD2. In germline, CDR1 is ENHRY, CDR2 SYGVKD. CDR3 length equals 16 residues. V lost 8 bases to trimming and J lost 2 bases; unmatched junction nucleotides: 8. The DNA of the CDR3 is TGTGCCATCGCGGGACTAGCGGGTACTACCACAGATACGCAGTATTTT. It yields the protein CAIAGLAGTTTDTQYF.

This sequence joins TRBV28 and TRBJ2-5; no definite D call. This CDR3 has 14 amino acids. V lost 6 bases and J 4 bases, leaving 15 bases between the germline ends. The germline gives CDR1 MDHEN, CDR2 SYDVKM. CDR3 nucleotides: TGTGCCAGCAGCCTGGCCCGGCCGGGAGAGACCCAGTACTTC. This translates into CASSLARPGETQYF. Together with reference TRBV28 and TRBJ2-5, the CDR3 gives the full variable domain: DVKVTQSSRYLVKRTGEKVFLECVQDMDHENMFWYRQDPGLGLRLIYFSYDVKMKEKGDIPEGYSVSREKKERFSLILESASTNQTSMYLCASSLARPGETQYFGPGTRLLVL.

This clonotype was found many times. This chain links TRBV28 with TRBJ2-6; D is undetermined. Trimming cost V 6 bases and J 1 base, with 4 bases left between them. The germline V gene encodes CDR1 MDHEN and CDR2 SYDVKM. CDR3 size: 13 residues. This CDR3 reads CASRLSGANVLTF. The CDR3 DNA is TGTGCCAGCAGGCTATCTGGGGCCAACGTCCTGACTTTC.

There are a few counts of this clonotype. The V and J genes are TRBV5-5 and TRBJ2-4; 9 nucleotides agree with TRBD2. V was pared by 4 bases and J by 5 bases, with 10 bases of the junction left unmatched. CDR1 and CDR2 from the germline V gene are SGHKS and YYEKEE (reference sequence). This CDR3 is built from 16 residues. The CDR3 sequence: CASSVLAGVTQNIQYF. As DNA, the CDR3 is TGTGCCAGCAGCGTTTTAGCGGGAGTAACCCAAAACATTCAGTACTTC.